This TCR beta chain was sequenced in a study of blood T cell repertoires in COVID-19. Study-wide background: Spain, Italy and the United States supplied samples that represented acute and convalescent COVID-19. From T cells, B-cell-depleted T cells, or PBMCs came the material, which was cDNA or gDNA.

The CDR3 consists of 13 residues. V was clipped by 0 bases and J by 5 bases; unmatched bases: 1. Per the germline V gene, CDR1 is SGHRS and CDR2 is YFSETQ. Source study methods: Using reference gene primer amplification, nucleated cell counts were estimated. The protocol was immunoSEQ multiplex PCR, while the TCRdb copy is restricted to in-frame clones and leaves out a portion. V, J and clone size reflect that table, while D and trimming were determined from the DNA. Among more than 85,000 clones listed, about 85% were seen once. What was sequenced was peripheral blood. The clonotype was recovered from a middle-aged man with acute or convalescent COVID-19. This sequence joins TRBV5-1 and TRBJ1-1, with 7 bases lining up with TRBD1. The CDR3 region has the DNA TGCGCCAGCAGCTTGGTACAGGGGACTGAAGCTTTCTTT. It encodes CASSLVQGTEAFF. The complete variable domain, with remaining parts taken from reference TRBV5-1 and TRBJ1-1, reads KAGVTQTPRYLIKTRGQQVTLSCSPISGHRSVSWYQQTPGQGLQFLFEYFSETQRNKGNFPGRFSGRQFSNSRSEMNVSTLELGDSALYLCASSLVQGTEAFFGQGTRLTVV.